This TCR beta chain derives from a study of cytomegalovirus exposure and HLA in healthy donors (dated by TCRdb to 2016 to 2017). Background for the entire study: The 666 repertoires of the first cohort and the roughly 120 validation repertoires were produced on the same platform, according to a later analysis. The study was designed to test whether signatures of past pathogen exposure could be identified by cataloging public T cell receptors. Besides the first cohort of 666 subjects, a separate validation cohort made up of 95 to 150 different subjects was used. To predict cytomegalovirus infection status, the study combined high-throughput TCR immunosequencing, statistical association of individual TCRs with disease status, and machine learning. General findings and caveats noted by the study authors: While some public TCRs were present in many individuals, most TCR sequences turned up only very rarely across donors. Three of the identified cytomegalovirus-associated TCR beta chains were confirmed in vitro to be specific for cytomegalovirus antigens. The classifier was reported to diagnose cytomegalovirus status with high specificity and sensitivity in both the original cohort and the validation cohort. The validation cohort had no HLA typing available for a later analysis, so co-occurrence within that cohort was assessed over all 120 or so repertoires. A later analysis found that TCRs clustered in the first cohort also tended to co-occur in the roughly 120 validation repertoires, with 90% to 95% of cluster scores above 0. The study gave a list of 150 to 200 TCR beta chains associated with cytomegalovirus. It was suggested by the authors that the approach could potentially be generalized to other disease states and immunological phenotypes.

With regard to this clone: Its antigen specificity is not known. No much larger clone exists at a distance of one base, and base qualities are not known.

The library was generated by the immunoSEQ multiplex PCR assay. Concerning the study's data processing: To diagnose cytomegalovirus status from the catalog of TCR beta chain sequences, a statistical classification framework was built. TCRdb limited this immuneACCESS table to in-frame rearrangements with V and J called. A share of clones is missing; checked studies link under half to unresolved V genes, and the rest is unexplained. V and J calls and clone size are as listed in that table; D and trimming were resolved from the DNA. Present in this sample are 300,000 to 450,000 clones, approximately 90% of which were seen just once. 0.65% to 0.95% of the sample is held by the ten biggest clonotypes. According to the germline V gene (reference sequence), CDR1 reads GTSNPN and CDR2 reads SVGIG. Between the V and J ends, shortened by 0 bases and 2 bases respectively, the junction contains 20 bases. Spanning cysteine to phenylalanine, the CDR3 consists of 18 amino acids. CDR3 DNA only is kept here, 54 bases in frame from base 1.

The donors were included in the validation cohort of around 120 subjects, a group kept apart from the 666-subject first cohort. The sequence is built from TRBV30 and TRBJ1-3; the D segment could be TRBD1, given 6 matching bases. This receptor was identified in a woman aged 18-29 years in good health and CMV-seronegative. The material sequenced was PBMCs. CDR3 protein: CAWSVLGQGRVPGNTIYF. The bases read TGTGCCTGGAGTGTATTGGGTCAGGGGAGGGTTCCTGGAAACACCATATATTTT.